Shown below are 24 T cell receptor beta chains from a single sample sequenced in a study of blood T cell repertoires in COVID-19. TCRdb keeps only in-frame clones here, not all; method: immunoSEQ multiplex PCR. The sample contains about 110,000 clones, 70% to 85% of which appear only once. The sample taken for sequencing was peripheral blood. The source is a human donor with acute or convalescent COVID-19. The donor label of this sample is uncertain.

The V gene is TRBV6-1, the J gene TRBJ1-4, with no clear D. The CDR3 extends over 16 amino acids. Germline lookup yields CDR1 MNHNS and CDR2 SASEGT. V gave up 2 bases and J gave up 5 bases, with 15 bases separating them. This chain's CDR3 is CASSENGGVINEKLFF. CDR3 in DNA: TGTGCCAGCAGTGAAAATGGTGGAGTTATAAATGAAAAACTGTTTTTT.

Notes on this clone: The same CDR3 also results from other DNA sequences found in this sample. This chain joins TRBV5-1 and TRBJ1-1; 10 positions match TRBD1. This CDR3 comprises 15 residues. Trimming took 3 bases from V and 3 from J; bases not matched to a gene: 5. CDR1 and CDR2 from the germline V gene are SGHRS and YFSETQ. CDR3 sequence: CASSSPGQGYTEAFF. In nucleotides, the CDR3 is TGCGCCAGCAGCTCGCCGGGACAGGGGTACACTGAAGCTTTCTTT. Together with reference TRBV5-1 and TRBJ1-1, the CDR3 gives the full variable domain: KAGVTQTPRYLIKTRGQQVTLSCSPISGHRSVSWYQQTPGQGLQFLFEYFSETQRNKGNFPGRFSGRQFSNSRSEMNVSTLELGDSALYLCASSSPGQGYTEAFFGQGTRLTVV.

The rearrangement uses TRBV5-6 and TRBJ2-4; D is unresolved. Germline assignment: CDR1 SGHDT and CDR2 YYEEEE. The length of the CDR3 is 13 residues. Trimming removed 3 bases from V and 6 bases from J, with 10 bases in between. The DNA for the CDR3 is TGTGCCAGCAGCTCCCCCAGAACAAACATTCAGTACTTC. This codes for CASSSPRTNIQYF.

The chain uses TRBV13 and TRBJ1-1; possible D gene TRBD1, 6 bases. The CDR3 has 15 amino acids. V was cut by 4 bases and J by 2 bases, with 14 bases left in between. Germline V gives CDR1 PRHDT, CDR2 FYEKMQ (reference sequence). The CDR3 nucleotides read TGTGCCAGCAGCTCCCCCTGGACAGATAACACTGAAGCTTTCTTT. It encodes CASSSPWTDNTEAFF. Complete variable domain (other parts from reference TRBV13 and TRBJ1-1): AAGVIQSPRHLIKEKRETATLKCYPIPRHDTVYWYQQGPGQDPQFLISFYEKMQSDKGSIPDRFSAQQFSDYHSELNMSSLELGDSALYFCASSSPWTDNTEAFFGQGTRLTVV.

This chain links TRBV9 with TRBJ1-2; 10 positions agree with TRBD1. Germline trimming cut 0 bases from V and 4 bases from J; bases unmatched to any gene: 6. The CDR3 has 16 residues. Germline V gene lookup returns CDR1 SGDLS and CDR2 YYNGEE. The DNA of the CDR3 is TGTGCCAGCAGCGTAGGCGGGGGACAGGGGACCTATGGCTACACCTTC. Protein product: CASSVGGGQGTYGYTF.

The CDR3 nucleotides read TGTGCCAGCAGCCAAGGGACAGGCAATCAGCCCCAGCATTTT. This sequence encodes CASSQGTGNQPQHF. The J gene is TRBJ1-5, the V gene TRBV3-1 (or the pseudogene TRBV3-2), with D perhaps TRBD1 (6 bases). V lost 1 base, J lost 2 bases, and 6 bases lay in between. Per the germline V gene, CDR1 is LGHDT and CDR2 is YNNKEL (reference sequence). The length of the CDR3 is 14 residues.

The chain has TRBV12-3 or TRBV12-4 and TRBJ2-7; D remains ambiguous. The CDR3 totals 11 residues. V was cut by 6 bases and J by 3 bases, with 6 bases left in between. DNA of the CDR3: TGTGCCAGCAGCCCTATCTACGAGCAGTACTTC. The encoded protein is CASSPIYEQYF.

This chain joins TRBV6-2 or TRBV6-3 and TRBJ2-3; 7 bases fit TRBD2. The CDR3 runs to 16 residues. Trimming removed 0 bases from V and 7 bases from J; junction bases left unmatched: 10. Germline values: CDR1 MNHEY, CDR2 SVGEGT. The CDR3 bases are TGTGCCAGCAGTTACTCGGGGCGAGCGGGGTCAAATACGCAGTATTTT. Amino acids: CASSYSGRAGSNTQYF.

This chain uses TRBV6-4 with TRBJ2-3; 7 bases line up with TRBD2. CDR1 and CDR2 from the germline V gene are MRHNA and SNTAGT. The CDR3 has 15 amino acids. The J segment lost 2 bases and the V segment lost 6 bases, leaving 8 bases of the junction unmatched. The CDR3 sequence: CASSALGGVTDTQYF. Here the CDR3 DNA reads TGTGCCAGCAGCGCGTTGGGGGGGGTCACAGATACGCAGTATTTT.

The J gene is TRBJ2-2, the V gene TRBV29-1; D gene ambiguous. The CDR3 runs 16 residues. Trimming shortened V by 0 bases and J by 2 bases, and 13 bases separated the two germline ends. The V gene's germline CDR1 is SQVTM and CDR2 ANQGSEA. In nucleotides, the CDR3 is TGCAGCGTTGAAGATCTAGGCAGCACAAACACCGGGGAGCTGTTTTTT. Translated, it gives CSVEDLGSTNTGELFF.

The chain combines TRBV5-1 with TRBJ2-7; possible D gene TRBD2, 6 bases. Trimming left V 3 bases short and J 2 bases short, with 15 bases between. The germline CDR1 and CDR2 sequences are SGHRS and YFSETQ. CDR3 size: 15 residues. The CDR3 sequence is CASSSGEGATYEQYF. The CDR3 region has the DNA TGCGCCAGCAGCTCGGGAGAAGGGGCCACCTACGAGCAGTACTTC. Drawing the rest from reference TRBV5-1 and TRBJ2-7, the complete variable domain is KAGVTQTPRYLIKTRGQQVTLSCSPISGHRSVSWYQQTPGQGLQFLFEYFSETQRNKGNFPGRFSGRQFSNSRSEMNVSTLELGDSALYLCASSSGEGATYEQYFGPGTRLTVT.

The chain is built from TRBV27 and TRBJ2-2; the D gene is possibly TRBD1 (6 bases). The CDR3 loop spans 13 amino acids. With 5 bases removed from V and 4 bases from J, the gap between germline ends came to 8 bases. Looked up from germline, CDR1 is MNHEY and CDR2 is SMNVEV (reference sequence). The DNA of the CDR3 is TGTGCCAGCAGTCCGACAGGCACCGGGGAGCTGTTTTTT. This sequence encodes CASSPTGTGELFF.

As DNA, the CDR3 is TGTGCCACGTCAGGGGTTCGCTATAATTCACCCCTCCACTTT. Its translation is CATSGVRYNSPLHF. The rearrangement links TRBV24-1 to TRBJ1-6; D possibly corresponds to TRBD1 (6 bases). The V end was cut by 10 bases, the J end by 3 bases, with 12 bases between. The V gene's germline CDR1 is KGHDR and CDR2 SFDVKD. This CDR3 is built from 14 residues.

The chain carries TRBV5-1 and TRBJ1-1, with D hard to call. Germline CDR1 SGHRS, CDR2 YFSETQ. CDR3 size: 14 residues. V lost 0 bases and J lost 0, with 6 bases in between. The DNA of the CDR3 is TGCGCCAGCAGCTTGGACAGTTTGAACACTGAAGCTTTCTTT. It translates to CASSLDSLNTEAFF.

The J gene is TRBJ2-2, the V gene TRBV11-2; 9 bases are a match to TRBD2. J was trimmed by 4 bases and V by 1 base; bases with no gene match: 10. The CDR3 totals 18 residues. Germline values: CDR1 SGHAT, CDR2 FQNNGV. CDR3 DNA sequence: TGTGCCAGCAGCTTAGGATGGCGGCGGGGGGGCCCCACCGGGGAGCTGTTTTTT. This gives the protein CASSLGWRRGGPTGELFF.

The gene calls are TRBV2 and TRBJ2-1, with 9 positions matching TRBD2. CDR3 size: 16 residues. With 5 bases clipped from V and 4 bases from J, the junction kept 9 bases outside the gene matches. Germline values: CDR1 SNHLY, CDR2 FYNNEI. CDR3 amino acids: CASSSHSGGAYNEQFF. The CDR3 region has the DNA TGTGCCAGCAGTAGCCATAGCGGGGGCGCTTACAATGAGCAGTTCTTC.

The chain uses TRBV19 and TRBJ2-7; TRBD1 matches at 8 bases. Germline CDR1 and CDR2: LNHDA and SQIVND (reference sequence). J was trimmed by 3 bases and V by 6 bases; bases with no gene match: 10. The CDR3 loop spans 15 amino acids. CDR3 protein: CASSRTGFRDYEQYF. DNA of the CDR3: TGTGCCAGTAGCCGGACAGGGTTTCGAGACTACGAGCAGTACTTC. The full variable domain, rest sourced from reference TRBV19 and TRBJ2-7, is DGGITQSPKYLFRKEGQNVTLSCEQNLNHDAMYWYRQDPGQGLRLIYYSQIVNDFQKGDIAEGYSVSREKKESFPLTVTSAQKNPTAFYLCASSRTGFRDYEQYFGPGTRLTVT.

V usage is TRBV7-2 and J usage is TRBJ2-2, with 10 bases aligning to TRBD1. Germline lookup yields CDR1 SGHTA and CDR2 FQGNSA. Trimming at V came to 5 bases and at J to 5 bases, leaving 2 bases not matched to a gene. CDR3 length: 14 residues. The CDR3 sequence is CASSDRGRTGELFF. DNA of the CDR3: TGTGCCAGCAGCGACAGGGGGCGAACCGGGGAGCTGTTTTTT.

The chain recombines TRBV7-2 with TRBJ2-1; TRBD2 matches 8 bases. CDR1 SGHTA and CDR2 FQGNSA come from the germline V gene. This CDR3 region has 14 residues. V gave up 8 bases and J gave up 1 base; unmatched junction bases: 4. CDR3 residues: CASAVAGSYNEQFF. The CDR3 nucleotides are TGTGCCAGCGCCGTAGCGGGATCCTACAATGAGCAGTTCTTC. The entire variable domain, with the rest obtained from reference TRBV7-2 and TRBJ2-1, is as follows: GAGVSQSPSNKVTEKGKDVELRCDPISGHTALYWYRQSLGQGLEFLIYFQGNSAPDKSGLPSDRFSAERTGGSVSTLTIQRTQQEDSAVYLCASAVAGSYNEQFFGPGTRLTVL.

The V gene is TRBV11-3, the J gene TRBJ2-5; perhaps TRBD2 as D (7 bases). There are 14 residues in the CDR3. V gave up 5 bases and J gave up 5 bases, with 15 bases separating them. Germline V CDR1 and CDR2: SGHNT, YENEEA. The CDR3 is CASSPGGAAETQYF. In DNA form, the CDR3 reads TGTGCCAGCAGCCCGGGGGGCGCGGCGGAGACCCAGTACTTC.

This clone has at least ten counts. The CDR3: CSVGGFNTEAFF. The CDR3 DNA is TGCAGCGTTGGAGGATTTAACACTGAAGCTTTCTTT. The rearrangement links TRBV29-1 to TRBJ1-1, with D unresolved. The germline gives CDR1 SQVTM, CDR2 ANQGSEA. V shed 4 bases and J shed 2 bases, with 8 bases lying between them. The CDR3 has 12 amino acids.

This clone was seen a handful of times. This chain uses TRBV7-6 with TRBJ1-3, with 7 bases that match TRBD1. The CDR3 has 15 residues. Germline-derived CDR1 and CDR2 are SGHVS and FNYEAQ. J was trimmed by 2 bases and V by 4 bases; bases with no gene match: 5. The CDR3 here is CASSSWDSTGNTIYF. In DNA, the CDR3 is TGTGCCAGCAGCTCCTGGGACAGCACTGGAAACACCATATATTTT.

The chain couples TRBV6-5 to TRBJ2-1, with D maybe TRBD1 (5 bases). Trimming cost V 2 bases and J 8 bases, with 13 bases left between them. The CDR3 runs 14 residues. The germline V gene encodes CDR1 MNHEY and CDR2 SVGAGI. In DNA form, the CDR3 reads TGTGCCAGCAGTTACATCCCTTGGGGCGATGAGCAGTTCTTC. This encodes CASSYIPWGDEQFF.

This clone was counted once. The CDR3 protein is CASSLGSYEQYF. DNA for the CDR3: TGTGCCAGCAGCTTGGGCAGTTACGAGCAGTACTTC. V and J are TRBV7-9 and TRBJ2-7; D remains unclear. The CDR3 is made up of 12 amino acids. The germline V gene encodes CDR1 SEHNR and CDR2 FQNEAQ (reference sequence). V was trimmed by 3 bases and J by 4 bases, leaving 7 bases between them.